The present entry profiles one TCR beta chain with its context. In the study's own analysis: Reference gene primer amplification gave estimated nucleated cell counts. Libraries were prepared by immunoSEQ multiplex PCR; TCRdb keeps only in-frame clonotypes and omits some of them. V and J calls and clone size are copied from that table; D and trimming were computed from the DNA. This table holds 3,000 to 3,500 clones, around three quarters found once. The data derive from a study of blood T cell repertoires in COVID-19. Study as a whole: PBMCs, B-cell-depleted T cells, or T cells were the source of the cDNA or gDNA that made up the material.

The germline V and J ends were trimmed by 1 base and 4 bases, with 16 bases remaining between them. Germline V gene data show CDR1 as LGHNA and CDR2 as YNFKEQ. CDR3 length equals 16 residues. The chain is built from TRBV4-2 and TRBJ1-1; D gene ambiguous. Sequenced sample: peripheral blood. The receptor comes from a man between 65 and 85 years old with active COVID-19. The CDR3 DNA is TGTGCCAGCAGCCAAGCCGGGTATGAGGGAGGCACTGAAGCTTTCTTT. Translation: CASSQAGYEGGTEAFF.